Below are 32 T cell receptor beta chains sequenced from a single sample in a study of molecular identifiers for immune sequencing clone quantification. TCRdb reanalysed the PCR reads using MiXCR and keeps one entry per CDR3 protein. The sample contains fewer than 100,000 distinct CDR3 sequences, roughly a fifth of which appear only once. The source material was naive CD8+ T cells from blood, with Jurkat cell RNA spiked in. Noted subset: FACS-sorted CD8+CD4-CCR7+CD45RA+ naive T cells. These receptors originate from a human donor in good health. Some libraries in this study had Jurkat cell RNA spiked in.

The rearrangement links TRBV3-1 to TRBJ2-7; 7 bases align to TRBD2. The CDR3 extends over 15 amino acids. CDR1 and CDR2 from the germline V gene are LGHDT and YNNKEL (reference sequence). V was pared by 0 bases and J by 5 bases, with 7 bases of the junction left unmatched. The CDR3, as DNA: TGTGCCAGCAGCCAAGATCCCCCAGCGGGGCACGAGCAGTACTTC. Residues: CASSQDPPAGHEQYF.

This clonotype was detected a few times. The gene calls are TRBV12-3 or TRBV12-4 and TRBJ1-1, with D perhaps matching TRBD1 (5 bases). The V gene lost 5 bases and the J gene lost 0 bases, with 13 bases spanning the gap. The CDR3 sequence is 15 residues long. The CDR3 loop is CASSGDGHMNTEAFF. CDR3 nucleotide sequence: TGTGCCAGCAGTGGTGACGGACACATGAACACTGAAGCTTTCTTT.

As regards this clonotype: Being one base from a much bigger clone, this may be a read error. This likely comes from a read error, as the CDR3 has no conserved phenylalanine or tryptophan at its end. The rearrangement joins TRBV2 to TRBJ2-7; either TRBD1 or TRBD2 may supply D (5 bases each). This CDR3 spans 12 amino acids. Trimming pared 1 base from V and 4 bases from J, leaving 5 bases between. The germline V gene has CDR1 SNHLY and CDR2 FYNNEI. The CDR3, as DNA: TGTGCCAGCAGTGAAGGGGGGTACGAGCAGTACTCC. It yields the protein CASSEGGYEQYS.

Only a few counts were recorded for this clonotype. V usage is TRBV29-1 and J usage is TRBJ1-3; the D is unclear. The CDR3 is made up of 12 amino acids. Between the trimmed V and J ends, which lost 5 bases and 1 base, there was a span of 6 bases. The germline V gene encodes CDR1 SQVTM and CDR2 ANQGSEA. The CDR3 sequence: CSVLPSGNTIYF. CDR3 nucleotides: TGCAGCGTTCTTCCTTCTGGAAACACCATATATTTT.

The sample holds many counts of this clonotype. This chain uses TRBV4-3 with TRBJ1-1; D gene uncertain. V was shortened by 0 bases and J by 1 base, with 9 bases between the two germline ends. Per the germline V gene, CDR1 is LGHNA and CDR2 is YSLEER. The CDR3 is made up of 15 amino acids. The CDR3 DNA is TGCGCCAGCAGCCAAGATCCCACGGAGAACACTGAAGCTTTCTTT. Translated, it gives CASSQDPTENTEAFF.

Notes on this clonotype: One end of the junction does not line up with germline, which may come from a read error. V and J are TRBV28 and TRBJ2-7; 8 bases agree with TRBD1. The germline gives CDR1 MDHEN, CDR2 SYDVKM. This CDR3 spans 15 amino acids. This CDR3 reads CAGSSGQGLSYEQYF. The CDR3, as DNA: TGTGCCGGCAGTTCTGGACAGGGACTCTCCTACGAGCAGTACTTC.

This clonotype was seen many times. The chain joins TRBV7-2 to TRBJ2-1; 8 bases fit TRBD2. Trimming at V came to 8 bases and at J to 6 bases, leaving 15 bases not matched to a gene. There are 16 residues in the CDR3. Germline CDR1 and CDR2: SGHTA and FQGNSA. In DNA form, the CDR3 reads TGTGCCAGCCAATATATAGGGGGGGGGACTAGCAATGAGCAGTTCTTC. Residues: CASQYIGGGTSNEQFF.

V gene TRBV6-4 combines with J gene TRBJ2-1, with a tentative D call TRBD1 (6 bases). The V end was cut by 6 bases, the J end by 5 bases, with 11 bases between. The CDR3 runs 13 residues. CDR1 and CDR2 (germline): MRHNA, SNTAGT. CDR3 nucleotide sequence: TGTGCCAGCAGGCCCCAGGGGCACAATGAGCAGTTCTTC. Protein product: CASRPQGHNEQFF.

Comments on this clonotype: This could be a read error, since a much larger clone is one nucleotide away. The CDR3 nucleotides are TGTGCCAGCAGCAAAACGCACAGAGATACCTACGAGCAGTACTTC. The encoded protein is CASSKTHRDTYEQYF. The chain couples TRBV6-5 to TRBJ2-7, with D unclear. The V gene's germline CDR1 is MNHEY and CDR2 SVGAGI. Deletions cut 6 bases from V and 2 bases from J, with 17 bases between. The CDR3 totals 15 residues.

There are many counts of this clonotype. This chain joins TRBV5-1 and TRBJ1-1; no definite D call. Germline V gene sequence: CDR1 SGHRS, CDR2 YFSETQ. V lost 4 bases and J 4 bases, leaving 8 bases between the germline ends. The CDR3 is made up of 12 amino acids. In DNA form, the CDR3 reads TGCGCCAGCAGCCCGGACCTCACTGAAGCTTTCTTT. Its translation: CASSPDLTEAFF. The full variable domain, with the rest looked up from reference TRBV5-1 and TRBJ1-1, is KAGVTQTPRYLIKTRGQQVTLSCSPISGHRSVSWYQQTPGQGLQFLFEYFSETQRNKGNFPGRFSGRQFSNSRSEMNVSTLELGDSALYLCASSPDLTEAFFGQGTRLTVV.

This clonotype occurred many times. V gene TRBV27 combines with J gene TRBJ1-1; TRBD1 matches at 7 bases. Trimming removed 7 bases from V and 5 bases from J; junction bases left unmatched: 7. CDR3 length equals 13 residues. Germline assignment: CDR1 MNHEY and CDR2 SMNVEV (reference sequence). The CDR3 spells CASMRTGGTEAFF. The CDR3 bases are TGTGCCAGCATGAGGACAGGTGGGACTGAAGCTTTCTTT.

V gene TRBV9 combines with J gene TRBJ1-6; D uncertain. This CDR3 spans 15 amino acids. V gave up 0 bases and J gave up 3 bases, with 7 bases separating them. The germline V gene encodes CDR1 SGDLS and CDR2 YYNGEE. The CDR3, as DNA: TGTGCCAGCAGCGTAGGGCAGTACTATAATTCACCCCTCCACTTT. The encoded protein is CASSVGQYYNSPLHF.

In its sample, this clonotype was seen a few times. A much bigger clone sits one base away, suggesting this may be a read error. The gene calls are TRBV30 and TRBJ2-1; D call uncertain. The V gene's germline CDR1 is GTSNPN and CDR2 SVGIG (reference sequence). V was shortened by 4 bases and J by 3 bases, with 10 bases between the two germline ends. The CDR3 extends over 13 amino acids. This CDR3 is CAWNPDDYNEQFF. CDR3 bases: TGTGCCTGGAACCCGGACGACTACAATGAGCAGTTCTTC.

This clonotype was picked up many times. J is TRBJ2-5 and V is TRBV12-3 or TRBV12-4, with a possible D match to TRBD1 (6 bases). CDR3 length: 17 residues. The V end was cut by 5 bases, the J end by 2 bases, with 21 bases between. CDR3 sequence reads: CASSGGPLKRAQETQYF. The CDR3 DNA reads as TGTGCCAGCAGTGGGGGCCCTTTGAAGCGAGCTCAAGAGACCCAGTACTTC.

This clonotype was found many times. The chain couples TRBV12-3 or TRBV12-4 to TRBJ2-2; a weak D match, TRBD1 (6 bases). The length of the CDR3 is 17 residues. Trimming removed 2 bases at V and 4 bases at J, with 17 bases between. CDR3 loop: CASSLSKTGSSTGELFF. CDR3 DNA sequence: TGTGCCAGCAGTTTATCGAAAACAGGGAGCAGCACCGGGGAGCTGTTTTTT.

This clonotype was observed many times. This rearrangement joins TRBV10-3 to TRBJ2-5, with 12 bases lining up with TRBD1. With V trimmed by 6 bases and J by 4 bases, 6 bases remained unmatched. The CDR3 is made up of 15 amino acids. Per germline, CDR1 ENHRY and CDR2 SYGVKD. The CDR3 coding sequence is TGTGCCATCAGGGGACAGGGGGCCGGCCGAGAGACCCAGTACTTC. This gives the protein CAIRGQGAGRETQYF.

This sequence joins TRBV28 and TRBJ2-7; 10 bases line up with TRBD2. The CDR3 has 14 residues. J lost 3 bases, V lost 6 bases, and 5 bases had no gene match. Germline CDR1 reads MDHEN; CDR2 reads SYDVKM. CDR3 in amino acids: CASRTGTSVYEQYF. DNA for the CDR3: TGTGCCAGCAGAACCGGGACTAGCGTCTACGAGCAGTACTTC. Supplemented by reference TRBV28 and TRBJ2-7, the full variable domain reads DVKVTQSSRYLVKRTGEKVFLECVQDMDHENMFWYRQDPGLGLRLIYFSYDVKMKEKGDIPEGYSVSREKKERFSLILESASTNQTSMYLCASRTGTSVYEQYFGPGTRLTVT.

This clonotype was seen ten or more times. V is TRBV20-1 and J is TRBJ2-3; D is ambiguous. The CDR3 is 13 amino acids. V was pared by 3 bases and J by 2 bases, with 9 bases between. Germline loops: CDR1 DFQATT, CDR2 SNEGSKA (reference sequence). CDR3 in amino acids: CSASDQLTDTQYF. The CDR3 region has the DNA TGCAGTGCTAGTGATCAGCTCACAGATACGCAGTATTTT.

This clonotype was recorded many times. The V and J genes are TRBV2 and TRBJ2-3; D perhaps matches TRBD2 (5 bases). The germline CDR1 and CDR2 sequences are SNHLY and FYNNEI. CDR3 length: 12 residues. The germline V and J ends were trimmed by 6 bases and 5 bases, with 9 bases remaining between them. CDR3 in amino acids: CASRLRVDTQYF. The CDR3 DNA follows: TGTGCCAGCAGGTTGCGGGTAGATACGCAGTATTTT. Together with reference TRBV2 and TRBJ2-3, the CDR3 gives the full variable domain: EPEVTQTPSHQVTQMGQEVILRCVPISNHLYFYWYRQILGQKVEFLVSFYNNEISEKSEIFDDQFSVERPDGSNFTLKIRSTKLEDSAMYFCASRLRVDTQYFGPGTRLTVL.

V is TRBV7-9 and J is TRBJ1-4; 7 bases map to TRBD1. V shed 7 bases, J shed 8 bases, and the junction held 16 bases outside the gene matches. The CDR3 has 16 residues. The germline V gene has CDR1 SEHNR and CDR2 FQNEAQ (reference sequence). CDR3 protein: CASTTSTETGSEKLFF. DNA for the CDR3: TGTGCCAGCACCACATCCACCGAGACAGGGAGCGAAAAACTGTTTTTT.

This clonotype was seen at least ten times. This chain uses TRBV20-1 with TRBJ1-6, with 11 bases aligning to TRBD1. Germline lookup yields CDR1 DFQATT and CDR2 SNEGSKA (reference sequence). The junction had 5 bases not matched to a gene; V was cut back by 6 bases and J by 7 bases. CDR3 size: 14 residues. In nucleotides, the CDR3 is TGCAGTGCCGTCCGGGACAGGGGGAATTCACCCCTCCACTTT. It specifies CSAVRDRGNSPLHF.

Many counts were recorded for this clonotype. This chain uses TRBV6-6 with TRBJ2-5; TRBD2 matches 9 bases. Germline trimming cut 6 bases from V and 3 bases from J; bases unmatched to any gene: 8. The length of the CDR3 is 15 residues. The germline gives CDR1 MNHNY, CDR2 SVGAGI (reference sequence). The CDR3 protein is CASSEVAGEEETQYF. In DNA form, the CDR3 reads TGTGCCAGCAGCGAGGTAGCGGGGGAGGAAGAGACCCAGTACTTC.

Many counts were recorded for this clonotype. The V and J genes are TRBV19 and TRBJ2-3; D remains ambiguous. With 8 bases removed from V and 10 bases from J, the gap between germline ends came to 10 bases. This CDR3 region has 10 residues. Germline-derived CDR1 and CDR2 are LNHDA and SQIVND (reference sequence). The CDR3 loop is CASGDWAQYF. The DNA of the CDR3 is TGTGCCAGTGGGGATTGGGCGCAGTATTTT.

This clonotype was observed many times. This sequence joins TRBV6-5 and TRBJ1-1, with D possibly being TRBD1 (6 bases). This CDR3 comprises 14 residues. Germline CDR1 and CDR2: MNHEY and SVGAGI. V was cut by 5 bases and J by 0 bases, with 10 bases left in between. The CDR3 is CASSPDRVNTEAFF. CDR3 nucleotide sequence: TGTGCCAGCAGTCCGGACAGAGTGAACACTGAAGCTTTCTTT.

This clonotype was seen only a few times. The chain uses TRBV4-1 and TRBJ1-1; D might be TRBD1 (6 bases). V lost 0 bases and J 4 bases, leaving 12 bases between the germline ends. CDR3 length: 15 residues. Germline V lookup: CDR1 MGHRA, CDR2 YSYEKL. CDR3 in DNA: TGCGCCAGCAGCCAAGAGACAGGCCTGGCCACTGAAGCTTTCTTT. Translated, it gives CASSQETGLATEAFF.

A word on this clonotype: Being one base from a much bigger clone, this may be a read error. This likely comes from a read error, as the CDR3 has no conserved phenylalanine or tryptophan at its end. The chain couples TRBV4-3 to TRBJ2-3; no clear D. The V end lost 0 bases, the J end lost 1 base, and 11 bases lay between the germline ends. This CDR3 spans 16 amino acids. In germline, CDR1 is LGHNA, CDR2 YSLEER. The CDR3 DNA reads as TGCGCCAGCAGCCAAGAGGCTAGGTACCGCACAGATACGCAGTATATT. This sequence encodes CASSQEARYRTDTQYI.

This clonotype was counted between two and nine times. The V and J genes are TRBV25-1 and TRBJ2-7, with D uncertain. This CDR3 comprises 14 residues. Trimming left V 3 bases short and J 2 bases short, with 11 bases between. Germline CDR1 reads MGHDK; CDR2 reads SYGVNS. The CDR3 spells CASSDYKGPYEQYF. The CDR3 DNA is TGTGCCAGCAGTGATTACAAAGGGCCCTACGAGCAGTACTTC.

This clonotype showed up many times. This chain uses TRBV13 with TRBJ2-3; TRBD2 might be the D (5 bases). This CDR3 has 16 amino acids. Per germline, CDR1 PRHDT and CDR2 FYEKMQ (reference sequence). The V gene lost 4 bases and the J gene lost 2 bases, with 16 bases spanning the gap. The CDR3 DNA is TGTGCCAGCAGCTCCGGGGATACTAGAAACACAGATACGCAGTATTTT. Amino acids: CASSSGDTRNTDTQYF.

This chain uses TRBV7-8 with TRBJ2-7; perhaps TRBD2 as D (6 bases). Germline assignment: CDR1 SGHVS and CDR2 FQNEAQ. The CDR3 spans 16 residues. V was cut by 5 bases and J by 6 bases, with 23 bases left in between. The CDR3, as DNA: TGTGCCAGCAGCCCTCCGTGGGCGGAGGGGCTTTTCGAGCAGTACTTC. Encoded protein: CASSPPWAEGLFEQYF.

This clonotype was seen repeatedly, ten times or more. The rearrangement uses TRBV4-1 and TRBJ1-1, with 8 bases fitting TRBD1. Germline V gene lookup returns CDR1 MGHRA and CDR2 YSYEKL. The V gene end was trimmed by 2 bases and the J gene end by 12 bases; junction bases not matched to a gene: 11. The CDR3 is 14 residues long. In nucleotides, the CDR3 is TGCGCCAGCAGCCAACAAGGAGGGACAGGAGGGTCTTTCTTT. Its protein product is CASSQQGGTGGSFF.

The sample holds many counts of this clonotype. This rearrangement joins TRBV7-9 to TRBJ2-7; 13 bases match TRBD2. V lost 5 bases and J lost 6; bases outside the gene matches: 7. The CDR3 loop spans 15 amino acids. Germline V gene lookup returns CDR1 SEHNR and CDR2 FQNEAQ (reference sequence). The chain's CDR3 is CASSPAGTSGTEQYF. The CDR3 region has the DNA TGTGCCAGCAGCCCCGCCGGGACTAGCGGGACCGAGCAGTACTTC.

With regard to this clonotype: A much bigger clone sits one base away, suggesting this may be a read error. The chain's CDR3 is CASSPTGGEGTQYF. In DNA, the CDR3 is TGTGCCAGCAGTCCGACAGGAGGAGAAGGGACCCAGTACTTC. The V gene is TRBV6-5, the J gene TRBJ2-5; D is perhaps TRBD1 (6 bases). The germline gives CDR1 MNHEY, CDR2 SVGAGI. There are 14 residues in the CDR3. Trimming shortened V by 5 bases and J by 7 bases, and 17 bases separated the two germline ends.